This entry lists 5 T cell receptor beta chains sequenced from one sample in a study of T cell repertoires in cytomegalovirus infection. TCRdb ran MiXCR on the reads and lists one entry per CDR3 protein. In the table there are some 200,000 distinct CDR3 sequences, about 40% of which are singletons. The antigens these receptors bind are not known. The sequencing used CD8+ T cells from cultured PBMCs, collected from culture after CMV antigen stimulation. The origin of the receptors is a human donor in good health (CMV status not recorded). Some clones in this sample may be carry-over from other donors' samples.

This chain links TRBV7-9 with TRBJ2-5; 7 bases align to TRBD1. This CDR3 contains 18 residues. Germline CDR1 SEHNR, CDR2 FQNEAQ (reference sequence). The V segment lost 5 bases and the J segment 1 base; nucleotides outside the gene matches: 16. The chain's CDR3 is CASSPQGVYRTLQETQYF. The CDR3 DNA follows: TGTGCCAGCAGCCCCCAGGGGGTTTATCGAACCCTCCAAGAGACCCAGTACTTC.

Written as DNA, the CDR3 is TGTGCCAGCAGCTTTAGGACGACGGGCTCCTACGAGCAGTACTTC. Translation: CASSFRTTGSYEQYF. This rearrangement joins TRBV7-8 to TRBJ2-7; D is uncertain. Per the germline V gene, CDR1 is SGHVS and CDR2 is FQNEAQ. The CDR3 consists of 15 residues. The V gene lost 3 bases and the J gene lost 0 bases, with 12 bases spanning the gap. The whole variable domain, filled in from reference TRBV7-8 and TRBJ2-7, reads GAGVSQSPRYKVAKRGQDVALRCDPISGHVSLFWYQQALGQGPEFLTYFQNEAQLDKSGLPSDRFFAERPEGSVSTLKIQRTQQEDSAVYLCASSFRTTGSYEQYFGPGTRLTVT.

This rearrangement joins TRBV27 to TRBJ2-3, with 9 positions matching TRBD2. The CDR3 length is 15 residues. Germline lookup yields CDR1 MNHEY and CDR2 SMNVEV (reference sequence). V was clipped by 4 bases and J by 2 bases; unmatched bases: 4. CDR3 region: CASSSPGLATDTQYF. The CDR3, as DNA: TGTGCCAGCAGTTCACCGGGACTAGCCACAGATACGCAGTATTTT.

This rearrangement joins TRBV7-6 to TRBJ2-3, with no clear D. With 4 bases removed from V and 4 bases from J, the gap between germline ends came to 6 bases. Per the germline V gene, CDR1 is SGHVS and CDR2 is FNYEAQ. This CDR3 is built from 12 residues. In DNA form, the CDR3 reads TGTGCCAGCAGCTCCATTTCAGATACGCAGTATTTT. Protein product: CASSSISDTQYF.

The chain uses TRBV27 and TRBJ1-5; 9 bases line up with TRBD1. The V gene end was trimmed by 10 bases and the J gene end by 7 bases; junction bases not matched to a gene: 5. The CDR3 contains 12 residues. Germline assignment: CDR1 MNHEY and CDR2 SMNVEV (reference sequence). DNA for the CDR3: TGTGCCACCGGGACAGGGCCCCAGCCCCAGCATTTT. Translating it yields CATGTGPQPQHF.